Below, 3 T cell receptor beta chains from the same sample are listed, as sequenced in a study of OX40 agonist ivuxolimab in advanced cancers. Produced via immunoSEQ multiplex PCR; TCRdb's table is partial and in-frame only. The sample contains tens of thousands of clones, roughly 84% of which appear only once. The specimen was CD4+ or CD8+ T cells sorted from blood, collected in a trial of the OX40 agonist ivuxolimab. Every receptor here comes from an adult with an advanced solid tumor such as melanoma, head and neck, liver or kidney cancer.

The chain recombines TRBV29-1 with TRBJ1-2, with a tentative D call TRBD1 (5 bases). With 1 base removed from V and 2 bases from J, the gap between germline ends came to 14 bases. From germline, CDR1 is SQVTM and CDR2 ANQGSEA. The CDR3 sequence is 15 residues long. CDR3 nucleotide sequence: TGCAGCGTTGAAGGACCGACAGAGGCGAACTATGGCTACACCTTC. This translates into CSVEGPTEANYGYTF.

Turning to this clone: Sequence at one end of the junction differs from germline and may be a read error. The V gene is TRBV7-7, the J gene TRBJ2-7, with TRBD1 identical over 11 bases. CDR1 is SSHAT and CDR2 is FNYEAQ in the germline V gene (reference sequence). The CDR3 is 14 residues long. CDR3 sequence: CASSFGQGASEQYF. In nucleotides, the CDR3 is TGTGCTAGCAGCTTTGGACAGGGGGCTTCTGAGCAGTACTTC.

By sample share, this clone is medium-sized (0.01 to 0.1%). CDR3 in amino acids: CASRTLSGGNQPQHF. As DNA, the CDR3 is TGTGCCAGCAGGACCTTATCGGGGGGTAATCAGCCCCAGCATTTT. This sequence joins TRBV6-5 and TRBJ1-5, with D perhaps matching TRBD1 (5 bases). CDR3 length equals 15 residues. Germline V lookup: CDR1 MNHEY, CDR2 SVGAGI. With 6 bases removed from V and 4 bases from J, the gap between germline ends came to 16 bases.